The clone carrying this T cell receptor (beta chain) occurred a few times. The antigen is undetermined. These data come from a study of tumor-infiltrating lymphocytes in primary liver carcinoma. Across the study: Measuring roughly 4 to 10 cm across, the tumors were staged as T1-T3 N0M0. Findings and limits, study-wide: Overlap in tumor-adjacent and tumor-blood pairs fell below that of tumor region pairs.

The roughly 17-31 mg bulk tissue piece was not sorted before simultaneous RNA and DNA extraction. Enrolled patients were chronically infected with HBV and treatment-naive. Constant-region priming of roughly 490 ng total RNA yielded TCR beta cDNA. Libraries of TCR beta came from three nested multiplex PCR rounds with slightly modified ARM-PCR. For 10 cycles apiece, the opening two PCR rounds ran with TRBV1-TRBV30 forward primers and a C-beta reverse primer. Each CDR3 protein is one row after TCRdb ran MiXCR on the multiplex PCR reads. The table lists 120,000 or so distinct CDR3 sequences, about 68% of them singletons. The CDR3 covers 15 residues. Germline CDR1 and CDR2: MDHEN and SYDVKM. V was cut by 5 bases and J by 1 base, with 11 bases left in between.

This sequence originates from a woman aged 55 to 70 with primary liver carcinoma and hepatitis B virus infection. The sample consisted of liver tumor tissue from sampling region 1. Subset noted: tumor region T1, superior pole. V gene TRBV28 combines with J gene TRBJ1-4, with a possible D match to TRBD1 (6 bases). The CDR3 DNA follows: TGTGCCAGCAGTCCCACAGGGAGAACTAATGAAAAACTGTTTTTT. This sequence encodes CASSPTGRTNEKLFF. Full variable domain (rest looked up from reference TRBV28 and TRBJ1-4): DVKVTQSSRYLVKRTGEKVFLECVQDMDHENMFWYRQDPGLGLRLIYFSYDVKMKEKGDIPEGYSVSREKKERFSLILESASTNQTSMYLCASSPTGRTNEKLFFGSGTQLSVL.